This is a list of T cell receptor beta chains from one sample in a study of response to subunit inactivated influenza vaccine. TCRdb fed the RT-PCR reads into MiXCR, producing one record per CDR3 protein. In the table there are roughly 650,000 distinct CDR3 sequences, 14% of which are singletons. Source: PBMCs from blood, taken about 14 days before vaccination. The receptors stem from a man aged 45 to 65 who received an inactivated influenza vaccine. Each CDR3 is given with its conserved first and last residue. The D gene is left open where the match is weak. Clone size is not always given. Where it is, it says once, few, many or a class for expanded clones.

v_gene: TRBV6-5
j_gene: TRBJ2-7
abundance: few
d_gene: TRBD2
CDR3aa: CASSYSMREPGEQYF
CDR3nt: TGTGCCAGCAGTTACTCGATGCGGGAGCCCGGGGAGCAGTACTTC

v_gene: TRBV7-3
j_gene: TRBJ1-1
abundance: many
d_gene: -
CDR3aa: CASSLIGGRNTEAFF
CDR3nt: TGTGCCAGCAGCTTAATTGGGGGGCGAAACACTGAAGCTTTCTTT

v_gene: TRBV15
j_gene: TRBJ1-5
abundance: -
d_gene: -
CDR3aa: CATSLSGRGNQPQHF
CDR3nt: TGTGCCACCAGCCTCAGCGGGCGCGGCAATCAGCCCCAGCATTTT

v_gene: TRBV6-2/TRBV6-3
j_gene: TRBJ2-7
abundance: -
d_gene: TRBD2
CDR3aa: CASRRTSESSYEQYF
CDR3nt: TGTGCCAGCAGAAGGACTAGCGAAAGCTCCTACGAGCAGTACTTC

v_gene: TRBV6-2/TRBV6-3
j_gene: TRBJ2-3
abundance: -
d_gene: -
CDR3aa: CASSYLSGSDTQYF
CDR3nt: TGTGCCAGCAGTTATCTTTCCGGATCAGATACGCAGTATTTT

v_gene: TRBV27
j_gene: TRBJ2-7
abundance: few
d_gene: TRBD2
CDR3aa: CASSPTRGRVAYEQYF
CDR3nt: TGTGCCAGCAGTCCAACGCGGGGGAGAGTTGCCTACGAGCAGTACTTC

v_gene: TRBV19
j_gene: TRBJ2-7
abundance: -
d_gene: -
CDR3aa: CASRATGTSFEQYF
CDR3nt: TGTGCCAGTAGGGCGACCGGGACATCCTTCGAGCAGTACTTC

v_gene: TRBV20-1
j_gene: TRBJ2-1
abundance: -
d_gene: -
CDR3aa: CSASRSVYNEQFF
CDR3nt: TGCAGTGCTAGTCGGTCCGTCTACAATGAGCAGTTCTTC

v_gene: TRBV18
j_gene: TRBJ2-1
abundance: -
d_gene: TRBD1
CDR3aa: CASSPQGALYNEQFF
CDR3nt: TGTGCCAGCTCACCTCAGGGGGCTCTCTACAATGAGCAGTTCTTC

v_gene: TRBV9
j_gene: TRBJ2-1
abundance: few
d_gene: -
CDR3aa: CASSPEGGAIYNEQFF
CDR3nt: TGTGCCAGCAGCCCAGAGGGGGGGGCAATATACAATGAGCAGTTCTTC

v_gene: TRBV18
j_gene: TRBJ2-7
abundance: few
d_gene: -
CDR3aa: CASSYGWTSDNEQYF
CDR3nt: TGTGCCAGCTCGTACGGCTGGACGTCTGATAACGAGCAGTACTTC

v_gene: TRBV29-1
j_gene: TRBJ2-5
abundance: few
d_gene: TRBD1
CDR3aa: CSAEGANRGQTQYF
CDR3nt: TGCAGCGCGGAAGGGGCAAATAGGGGGCAGACCCAGTACTTC

v_gene: TRBV4-3
j_gene: TRBJ2-1
abundance: few
d_gene: TRBD1
CDR3aa: CASSQARGLEQFF
CDR3nt: TGCGCCAGCAGCCAAGCTAGGGGGCTCGAGCAGTTCTTC

v_gene: TRBV7-7
j_gene: TRBJ2-3
abundance: few
d_gene: TRBD2
CDR3aa: CASSPLSGADTQYF
CDR3nt: TGTGCTAGCAGCCCACTGAGCGGGGCAGATACGCAGTATTTT

v_gene: TRBV11-1
j_gene: TRBJ1-4
abundance: -
d_gene: TRBD1
CDR3aa: CASSFTGTDEKLFF
CDR3nt: TGTGCCAGCAGTTTCACCGGGACAGATGAAAAACTGTTTTTT

v_gene: TRBV5-6
j_gene: TRBJ2-3
abundance: -
d_gene: -
CDR3aa: CASSSLLSGDADTQYF
CDR3nt: TGTGCCAGCAGCTCCCTCCTTAGCGGTGATGCAGATACGCAGTATTTT

v_gene: TRBV19
j_gene: TRBJ2-7
abundance: many
d_gene: TRBD1
CDR3aa: CASGQGYEQYF
CDR3nt: TGTGCCAGCGGACAGGGTTACGAGCAGTACTTC

v_gene: TRBV29-1
j_gene: TRBJ2-7
abundance: -
d_gene: TRBD2
CDR3aa: CSVRGLAGGYEQYF
CDR3nt: TGCAGCGTTAGGGGACTAGCGGGAGGGTACGAGCAGTACTTC

v_gene: TRBV4-1
j_gene: TRBJ1-1
abundance: few
d_gene: TRBD1
CDR3aa: CASSQVVWTGGNTEAFF
CDR3nt: TGCGCCAGCAGCCAAGTAGTATGGACAGGGGGGAACACTGAAGCTTTCTTT

v_gene: TRBV28
j_gene: TRBJ1-6
abundance: many
d_gene: TRBD1
CDR3aa: CASIRQGNSPLHF
CDR3nt: TGTGCCAGCATACGACAGGGCAATTCACCCCTCCACTTT

v_gene: TRBV27
j_gene: TRBJ1-4
abundance: -
d_gene: -
CDR3aa: CASSSHDSNEKLFF
CDR3nt: TGTGCCAGCAGTTCTCATGACTCTAATGAAAAACTGTTTTTT

v_gene: TRBV5-1
j_gene: TRBJ2-1
abundance: few
d_gene: TRBD2
CDR3aa: CASSNSGGRGQFF
CDR3nt: TGCGCCAGCAGCAACAGCGGGGGGAGGGGGCAGTTCTTC

v_gene: TRBV14
j_gene: TRBJ2-2
abundance: few
d_gene: TRBD1
CDR3aa: CARSTGGVGTGELFF
CDR3nt: TGTGCCAGAAGCACAGGGGGCGTCGGCACCGGGGAGCTGTTTTTT

v_gene: TRBV9
j_gene: TRBJ1-1
abundance: -
d_gene: TRBD1
CDR3aa: CASSTRRGPTFNTEAFF
CDR3nt: TGTGCCAGCAGCACACGCAGGGGGCCCACCTTTAACACTGAAGCTTTCTTT

v_gene: TRBV7-2
j_gene: TRBJ1-2
abundance: few
d_gene: TRBD1
CDR3aa: CASSPTGLDYGYTF
CDR3nt: TGTGCCAGCAGCCCGACAGGGTTGGACTATGGCTACACCTTC

v_gene: TRBV30
j_gene: TRBJ2-1
abundance: few
d_gene: TRBD2
CDR3aa: CALRTSGRPPSYNEQFF
CDR3nt: TGTGCCTTACGGACTAGCGGGAGGCCCCCCTCCTACAATGAGCAGTTCTTC

v_gene: TRBV5-4
j_gene: TRBJ2-6
abundance: few
d_gene: -
CDR3aa: CATYPPPFKPGANVLTF
CDR3nt: TGTGCCACCTACCCCCCCCCCTTCAAACCTGGGGCCAACGTCCTGACTTTC

v_gene: TRBV5-1
j_gene: TRBJ2-7
abundance: few
d_gene: -
CDR3aa: CASSLAVHTYEQYF
CDR3nt: TGCGCCAGCAGCTTGGCCGTGCATACCTACGAGCAGTACTTC

v_gene: TRBV7-9
j_gene: TRBJ2-3
abundance: -
d_gene: TRBD1
CDR3aa: CASSIGTVDTQYF
CDR3nt: TGTGCCAGCAGCATTGGGACAGTTGATACGCAGTATTTT

v_gene: TRBV3-1
j_gene: TRBJ2-1
abundance: -
d_gene: -
CDR3aa: CASSQSGLFNEHFF
CDR3nt: TGTGCCAGCAGCCAATCGGGCCTGTTCAATGAGCACTTCTTC

v_gene: TRBV7-2
j_gene: TRBJ2-2
abundance: few
d_gene: -
CDR3aa: CASSLRQPVTGELFF
CDR3nt: TGTGCCAGCAGCTTACGCCAACCTGTCACCGGGGAGCTGTTTTTT

v_gene: TRBV7-6
j_gene: TRBJ2-1
abundance: -
d_gene: -
CDR3aa: CASSLAGGNAYNEQFF
CDR3nt: TGTGCCAGCAGCTTAGCGGGGGGAAATGCCTACAATGAGCAGTTCTTC

v_gene: TRBV7-2
j_gene: TRBJ2-3
abundance: few
d_gene: -
CDR3aa: CASSLWDISTDTQYF
CDR3nt: TGTGCCAGCAGCTTATGGGACATTAGCACAGATACGCAGTATTTT

v_gene: TRBV9
j_gene: TRBJ2-1
abundance: -
d_gene: -
CDR3aa: CASSATGASSYNEQFF
CDR3nt: TGTGCCAGCAGCGCAACCGGGGCTAGCTCCTACAATGAGCAGTTCTTC

v_gene: TRBV6-1
j_gene: TRBJ2-7
abundance: few
d_gene: -
CDR3aa: CASSEGGDSSEQYF
CDR3nt: TGTGCCAGCAGTGAAGGGGGGGACTCGAGCGAGCAGTACTTC

v_gene: TRBV3-1
j_gene: TRBJ1-5
abundance: many
d_gene: TRBD1
CDR3aa: CARDRAEPQHF
CDR3nt: TGTGCCAGGGACAGGGCTGAGCCCCAGCATTTT

v_gene: TRBV9
j_gene: TRBJ2-1
abundance: -
d_gene: TRBD2
CDR3aa: CASSVTGGTSSNEQFF
CDR3nt: TGTGCCAGCAGCGTAACCGGCGGGACTAGTAGCAATGAGCAGTTCTTC

v_gene: TRBV9
j_gene: TRBJ2-7
abundance: -
d_gene: -
CDR3aa: CASCVGSGVYEQYF
CDR3nt: TGTGCCAGCTGCGTAGGATCGGGAGTTTACGAGCAGTACTTC

v_gene: TRBV4-2
j_gene: TRBJ2-7
abundance: -
d_gene: -
CDR3aa: CASSQDLAVASYEQYF
CDR3nt: TGTGCCAGCAGCCAAGATCTGGCAGTTGCCTCCTACGAGCAGTACTTC

v_gene: TRBV7-2
j_gene: TRBJ2-4
abundance: many
d_gene: -
CDR3aa: CASSLSRTAKNIQYF
CDR3nt: TGTGCCAGCAGCTTATCGCGGACAGCCAAAAACATTCAGTACTTC

v_gene: TRBV7-2
j_gene: TRBJ2-3
abundance: -
d_gene: -
CDR3aa: CASSLVQASPTQYF
CDR3nt: TGTGCCAGCAGCTTAGTCCAGGCTAGCCCCACGCAGTATTTT

v_gene: TRBV20-1
j_gene: TRBJ2-4
abundance: few
d_gene: -
CDR3aa: CSAGGLGDVDIQYF
CDR3nt: TGCAGTGCCGGAGGTTTAGGGGATGTAGACATTCAGTACTTC

v_gene: TRBV7-2
j_gene: TRBJ1-4
abundance: many
d_gene: TRBD1
CDR3aa: CASSARQGSGEKLFF
CDR3nt: TGTGCCAGCAGCGCCCGACAGGGGTCGGGCGAAAAACTGTTTTTT

v_gene: TRBV20-1
j_gene: TRBJ2-3
abundance: -
d_gene: -
CDR3aa: CSARRVGVPDTQYF
CDR3nt: TGCAGTGCTAGAAGGGTTGGGGTGCCAGATACGCAGTATTTT

v_gene: TRBV29-1
j_gene: TRBJ1-2
abundance: many
d_gene: -
CDR3aa: CSVEDKTVYGYTF
CDR3nt: TGCAGCGTTGAAGATAAGACTGTCTATGGCTACACCTTC

v_gene: TRBV7-8
j_gene: TRBJ1-1
abundance: -
d_gene: -
CDR3aa: CASSLIQGNTEAFF
CDR3nt: TGTGCCAGCAGCTTGATCCAGGGGAACACTGAAGCTTTCTTT

v_gene: TRBV12-3/TRBV12-4
j_gene: TRBJ1-2
abundance: many
d_gene: -
CDR3aa: CASSSYYGYTF
CDR3nt: TGTGCCAGCAGCTCGTACTATGGCTACACCTTC

v_gene: TRBV7-2
j_gene: TRBJ2-1
abundance: -
d_gene: -
CDR3aa: CASSTYTGEVYNEQFF
CDR3nt: TGTGCCAGCAGCACTTATACAGGGGAGGTCTACAATGAGCAGTTCTTC

v_gene: TRBV5-5
j_gene: TRBJ2-7
abundance: few
d_gene: TRBD1
CDR3aa: CASSFPPTGPSSYEQYF
CDR3nt: TGTGCCAGCAGCTTTCCGCCGACAGGGCCGAGCTCCTACGAGCAGTACTTC

v_gene: TRBV10-3
j_gene: TRBJ2-2
abundance: -
d_gene: TRBD1
CDR3aa: CAIRQGQGTGELFF
CDR3nt: TGTGCCATCCGTCAAGGACAGGGGACCGGGGAGCTGTTTTTT

v_gene: TRBV14
j_gene: TRBJ2-1
abundance: few
d_gene: -
CDR3aa: CASSPHPRSSTYNEQFF
CDR3nt: TGTGCCAGCAGCCCCCATCCACGGAGTTCCACTTACAATGAGCAGTTCTTC